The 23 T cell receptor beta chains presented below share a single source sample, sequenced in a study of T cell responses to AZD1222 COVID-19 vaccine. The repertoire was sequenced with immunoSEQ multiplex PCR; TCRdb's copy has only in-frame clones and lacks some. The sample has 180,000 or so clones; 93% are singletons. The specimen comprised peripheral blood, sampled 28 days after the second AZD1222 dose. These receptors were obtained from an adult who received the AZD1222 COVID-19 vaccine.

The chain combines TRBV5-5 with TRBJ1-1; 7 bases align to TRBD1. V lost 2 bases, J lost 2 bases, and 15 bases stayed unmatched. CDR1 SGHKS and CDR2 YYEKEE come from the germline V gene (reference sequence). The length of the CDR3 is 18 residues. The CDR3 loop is CASSFKGASLGQNTEAFF. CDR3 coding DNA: TGTGCCAGCAGCTTTAAGGGGGCGAGTTTGGGGCAAAACACTGAAGCTTTCTTT. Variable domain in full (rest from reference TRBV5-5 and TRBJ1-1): DAGVTQSPTHLIKTRGQQVTLRCSPISGHKSVSWYQQVLGQGPQFIFQYYEKEERGRGNFPDRFSARQFPNYSSELNVNALLLGDSALYLCASSFKGASLGQNTEAFFGQGTRLTVV.

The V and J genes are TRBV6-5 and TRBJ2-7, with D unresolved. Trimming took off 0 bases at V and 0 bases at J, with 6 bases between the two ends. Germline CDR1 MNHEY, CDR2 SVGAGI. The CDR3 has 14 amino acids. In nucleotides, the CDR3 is TGTGCCAGCAGTTACTCGGGATTCTCCTACGAGCAGTACTTC. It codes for CASSYSGFSYEQYF.

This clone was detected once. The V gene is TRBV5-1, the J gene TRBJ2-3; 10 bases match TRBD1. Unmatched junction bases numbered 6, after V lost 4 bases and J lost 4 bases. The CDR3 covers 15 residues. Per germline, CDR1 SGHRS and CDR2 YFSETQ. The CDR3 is CASSTGTGAADTQYF. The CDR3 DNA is TGCGCCAGCAGCACCGGGACAGGGGCCGCAGATACGCAGTATTTT.

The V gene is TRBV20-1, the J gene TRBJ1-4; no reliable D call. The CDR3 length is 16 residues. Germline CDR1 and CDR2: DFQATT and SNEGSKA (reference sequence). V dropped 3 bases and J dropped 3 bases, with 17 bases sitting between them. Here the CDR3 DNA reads TGCAGTGCTAGTCCCCCCGACGGGAGGTCTAATGAAAAACTGTTTTTT. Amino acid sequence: CSASPPDGRSNEKLFF.

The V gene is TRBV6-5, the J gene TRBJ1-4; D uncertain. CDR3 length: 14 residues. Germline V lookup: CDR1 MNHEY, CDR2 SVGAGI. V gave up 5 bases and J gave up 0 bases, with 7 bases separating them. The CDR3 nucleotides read TGTGCCAGCAGTCCCGGGGCAACTAATGAAAAACTGTTTTTT. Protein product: CASSPGATNEKLFF.

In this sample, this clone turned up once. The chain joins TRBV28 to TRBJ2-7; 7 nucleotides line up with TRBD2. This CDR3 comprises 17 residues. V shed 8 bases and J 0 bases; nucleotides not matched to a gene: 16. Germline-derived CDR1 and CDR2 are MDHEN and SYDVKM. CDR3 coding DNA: TGTGCCAGCTCCCTTCAAGAGTTACTAGCGTCCTCCTACGAGCAGTACTTC. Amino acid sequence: CASSLQELLASSYEQYF.

The CDR3 protein is CASSQDLAQGLNGYTF. DNA for the CDR3: TGCGCCAGCAGCCAAGATTTGGCACAGGGGCTCAATGGCTACACCTTC. V usage is TRBV4-1 and J usage is TRBJ1-2; 7 bases are a match to TRBD1. V dropped 0 bases and J dropped 6; count of bases not matched to a gene: 10. Germline lookup yields CDR1 MGHRA and CDR2 YSYEKL. The CDR3 spans 16 residues.

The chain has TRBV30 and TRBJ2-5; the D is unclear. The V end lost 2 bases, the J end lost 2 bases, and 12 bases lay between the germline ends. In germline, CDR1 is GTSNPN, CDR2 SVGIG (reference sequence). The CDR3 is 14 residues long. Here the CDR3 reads CAWSTPSRQETQYF. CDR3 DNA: TGTGCCTGGAGTACCCCGAGCAGACAAGAGACCCAGTACTTC.

CDR3 protein: CASSLRTSYGYTF. CDR3 DNA: TGTGCCAGCAGTTTACGGACAAGCTATGGCTACACCTTC. The gene calls are TRBV12-3 or TRBV12-4 and TRBJ1-2, with TRBD1 as a possible D gene (5 bases). The CDR3 has 13 residues. V lost 2 bases to trimming and J lost 4 bases, with 8 bases between them.

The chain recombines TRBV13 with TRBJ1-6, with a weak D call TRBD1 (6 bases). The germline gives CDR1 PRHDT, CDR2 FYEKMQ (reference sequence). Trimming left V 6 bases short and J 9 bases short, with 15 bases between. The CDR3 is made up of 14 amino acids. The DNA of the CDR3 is TGTGCCAGCAGGGTACAGGGTATGCTTTCACCCCTCCACTTT. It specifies CASRVQGMLSPLHF. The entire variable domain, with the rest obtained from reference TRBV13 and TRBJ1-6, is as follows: AAGVIQSPRHLIKEKRETATLKCYPIPRHDTVYWYQQGPGQDPQFLISFYEKMQSDKGSIPDRFSAQQFSDYHSELNMSSLELGDSALYFCASRVQGMLSPLHFGNGTRLTVT.

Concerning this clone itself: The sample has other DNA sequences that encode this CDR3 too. The CDR3 region has the DNA TGTGCCAGCAGTTCCGGGACAGGGACTGAAGCTTTCTTT. The encoded protein is CASSSGTGTEAFF. This chain links TRBV12-3 or TRBV12-4 with TRBJ1-1, with 9 bases matching TRBD1. The CDR3 totals 13 residues. V lost 4 bases and J lost 5; bases outside the gene matches: 2.

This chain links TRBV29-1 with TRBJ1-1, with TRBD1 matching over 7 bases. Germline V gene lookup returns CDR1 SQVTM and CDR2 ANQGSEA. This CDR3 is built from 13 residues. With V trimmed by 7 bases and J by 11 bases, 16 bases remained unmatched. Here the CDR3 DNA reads TGCAGCGGCGAAGGACAGGCTGGGGTTGAGGCTTTCTTT. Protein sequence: CSGEGQAGVEAFF.

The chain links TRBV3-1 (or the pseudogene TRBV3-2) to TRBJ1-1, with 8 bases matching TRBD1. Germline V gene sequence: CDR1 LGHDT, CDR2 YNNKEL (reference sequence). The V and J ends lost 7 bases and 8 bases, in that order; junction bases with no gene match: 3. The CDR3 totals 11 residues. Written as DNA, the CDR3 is TGTGCCAGCAACGACAGGGGAGAAGCTTTCTTT. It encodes CASNDRGEAFF.

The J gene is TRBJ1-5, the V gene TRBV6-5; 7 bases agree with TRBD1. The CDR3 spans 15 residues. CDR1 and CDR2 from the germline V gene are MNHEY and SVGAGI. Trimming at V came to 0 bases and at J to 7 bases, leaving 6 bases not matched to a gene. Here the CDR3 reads CASSYSRQGGQPQHF. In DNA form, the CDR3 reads TGTGCCAGCAGTTACTCGCGGCAGGGGGGGCAGCCCCAGCATTTT.

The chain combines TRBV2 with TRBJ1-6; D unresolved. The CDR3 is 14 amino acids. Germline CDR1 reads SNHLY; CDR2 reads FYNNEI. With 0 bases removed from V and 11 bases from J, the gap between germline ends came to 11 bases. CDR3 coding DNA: TGTGCCAGCAGTGAAGCGGCCTCGGTTCCACCCCTCCACTTT. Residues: CASSEAASVPPLHF.

The CDR3 loop is CATHRGADSNQPQHF. The CDR3 bases are TGTGCCACTCACCGTGGGGCGGATAGCAATCAGCCCCAGCATTTT. The chain joins TRBV19 to TRBJ1-5, with a possible D match to TRBD1 (5 bases). The CDR3 is made up of 15 amino acids. In germline, CDR1 is LNHDA, CDR2 SQIVND (reference sequence). The V and J ends lost 10 bases and 0 bases respectively, with 16 bases between them.

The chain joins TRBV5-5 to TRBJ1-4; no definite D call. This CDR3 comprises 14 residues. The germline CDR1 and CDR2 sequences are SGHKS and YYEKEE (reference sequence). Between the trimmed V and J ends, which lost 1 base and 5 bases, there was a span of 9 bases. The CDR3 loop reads CASSLRHTNEKLFF. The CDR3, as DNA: TGTGCCAGCAGCTTGCGACATACGAATGAAAAACTGTTTTTT.

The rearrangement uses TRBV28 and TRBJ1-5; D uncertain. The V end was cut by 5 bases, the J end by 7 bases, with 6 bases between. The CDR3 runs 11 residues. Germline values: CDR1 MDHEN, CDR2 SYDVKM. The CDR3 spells CASSPSQPQHF. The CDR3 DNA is TGTGCCAGCAGTCCCTCGCAGCCCCAGCATTTT.

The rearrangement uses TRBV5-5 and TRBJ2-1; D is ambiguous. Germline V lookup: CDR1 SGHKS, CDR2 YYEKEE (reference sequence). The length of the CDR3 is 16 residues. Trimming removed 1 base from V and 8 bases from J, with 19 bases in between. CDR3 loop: CASSLRAAGALDEQFF. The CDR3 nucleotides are TGTGCCAGCAGCTTGCGGGCAGCCGGAGCCCTGGATGAGCAGTTCTTC.

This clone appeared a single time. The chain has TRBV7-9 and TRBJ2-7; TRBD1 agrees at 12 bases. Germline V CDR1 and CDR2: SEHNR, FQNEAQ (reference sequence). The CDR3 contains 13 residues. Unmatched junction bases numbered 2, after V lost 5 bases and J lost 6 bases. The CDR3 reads CASSPGQGAEQYF. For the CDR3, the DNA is TGTGCCAGCAGCCCGGGACAGGGGGCCGAGCAGTACTTC. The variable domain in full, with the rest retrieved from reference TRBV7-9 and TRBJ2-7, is DTGVSQNPRHKITKRGQNVTFRCDPISEHNRLYWYRQTLGQGPEFLTYFQNEAQLEKSRLLSDRFSAERPKGSFSTLEIQRTEQGDSAMYLCASSPGQGAEQYFGPGTRLTVT.

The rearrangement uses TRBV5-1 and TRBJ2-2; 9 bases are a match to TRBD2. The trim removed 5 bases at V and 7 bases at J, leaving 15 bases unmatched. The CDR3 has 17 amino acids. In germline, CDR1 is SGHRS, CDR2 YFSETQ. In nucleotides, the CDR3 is TGCGCCAGCAGTTCGACTCTAGCGGGGATTCAAGTCGGGGAGCTGTTTTTT. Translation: CASSSTLAGIQVGELFF. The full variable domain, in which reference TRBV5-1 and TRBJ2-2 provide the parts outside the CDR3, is KAGVTQTPRYLIKTRGQQVTLSCSPISGHRSVSWYQQTPGQGLQFLFEYFSETQRNKGNFPGRFSGRQFSNSRSEMNVSTLELGDSALYLCASSSTLAGIQVGELFFGEGSRLTVL.

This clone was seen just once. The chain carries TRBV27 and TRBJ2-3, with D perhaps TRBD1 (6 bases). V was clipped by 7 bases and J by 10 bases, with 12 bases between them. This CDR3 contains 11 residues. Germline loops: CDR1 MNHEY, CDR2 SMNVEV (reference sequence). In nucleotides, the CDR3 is TGTGCCAGCACCTACAGGGAAGCGCAGTATTTT. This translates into CASTYREAQYF.

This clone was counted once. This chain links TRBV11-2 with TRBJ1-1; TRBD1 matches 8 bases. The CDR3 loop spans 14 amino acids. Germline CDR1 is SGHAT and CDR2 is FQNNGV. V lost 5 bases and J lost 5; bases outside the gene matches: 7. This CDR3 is CASSNTGGGTEAFF. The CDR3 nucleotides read TGTGCCAGCAGCAACACAGGGGGGGGGACTGAAGCTTTCTTT.